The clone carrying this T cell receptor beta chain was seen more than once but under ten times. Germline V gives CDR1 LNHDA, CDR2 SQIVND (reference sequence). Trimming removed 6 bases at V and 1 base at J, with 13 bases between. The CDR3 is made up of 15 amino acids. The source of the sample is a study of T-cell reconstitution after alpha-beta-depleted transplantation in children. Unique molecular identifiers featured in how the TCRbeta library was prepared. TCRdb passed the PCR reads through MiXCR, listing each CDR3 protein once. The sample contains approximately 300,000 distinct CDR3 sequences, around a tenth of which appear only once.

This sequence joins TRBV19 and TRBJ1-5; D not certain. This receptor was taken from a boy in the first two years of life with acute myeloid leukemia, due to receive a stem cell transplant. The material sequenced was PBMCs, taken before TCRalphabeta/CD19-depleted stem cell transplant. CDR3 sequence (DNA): TGTGCCAGTAGCGACGCGGGGATCAGCAATCAGCCCCAGCATTTT. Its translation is CASSDAGISNQPQHF. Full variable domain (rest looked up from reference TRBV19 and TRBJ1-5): DGGITQSPKYLFRKEGQNVTLSCEQNLNHDAMYWYRQDPGQGLRLIYYSQIVNDFQKGDIAEGYSVSREKKESFPLTVTSAQKNPTAFYLCASSDAGISNQPQHFGDGTRLSIL.